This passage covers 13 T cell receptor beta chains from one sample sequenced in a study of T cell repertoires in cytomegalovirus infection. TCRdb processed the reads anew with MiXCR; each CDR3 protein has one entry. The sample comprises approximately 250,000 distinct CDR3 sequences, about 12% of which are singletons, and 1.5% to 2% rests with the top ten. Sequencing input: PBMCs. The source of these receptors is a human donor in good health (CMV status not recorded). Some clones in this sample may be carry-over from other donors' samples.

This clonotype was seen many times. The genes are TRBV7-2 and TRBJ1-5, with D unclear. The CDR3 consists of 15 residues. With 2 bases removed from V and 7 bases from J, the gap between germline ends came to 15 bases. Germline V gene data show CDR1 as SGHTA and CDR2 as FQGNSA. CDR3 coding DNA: TGTGCCAGCAGCTTAAGGGCCGTGGTGGACCAGCCCCAGCATTTT. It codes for CASSLRAVVDQPQHF.

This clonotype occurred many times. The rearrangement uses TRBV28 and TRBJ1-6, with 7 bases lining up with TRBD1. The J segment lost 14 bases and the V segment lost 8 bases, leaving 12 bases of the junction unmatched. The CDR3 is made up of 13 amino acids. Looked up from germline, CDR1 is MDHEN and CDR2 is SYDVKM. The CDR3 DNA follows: TGTGCCAGCGGAAGACAGGGAGAGGGGGCCCTCCACTTT. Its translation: CASGRQGEGALHF.

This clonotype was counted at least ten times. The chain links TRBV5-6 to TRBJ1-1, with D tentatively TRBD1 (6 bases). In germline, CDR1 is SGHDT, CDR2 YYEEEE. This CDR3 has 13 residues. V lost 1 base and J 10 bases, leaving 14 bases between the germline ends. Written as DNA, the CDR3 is TGTGCCAGCAGCTTGCCACGGGGGCGCGGAGCTTTCTTT. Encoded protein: CASSLPRGRGAFF.

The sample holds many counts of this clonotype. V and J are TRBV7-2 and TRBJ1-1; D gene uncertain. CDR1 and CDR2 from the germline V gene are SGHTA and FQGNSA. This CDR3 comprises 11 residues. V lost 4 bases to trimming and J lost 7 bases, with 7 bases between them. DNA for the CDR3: TGTGCCAGCAGCTCGGCCTATGAAGCTTTCTTT. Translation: CASSSAYEAFF.

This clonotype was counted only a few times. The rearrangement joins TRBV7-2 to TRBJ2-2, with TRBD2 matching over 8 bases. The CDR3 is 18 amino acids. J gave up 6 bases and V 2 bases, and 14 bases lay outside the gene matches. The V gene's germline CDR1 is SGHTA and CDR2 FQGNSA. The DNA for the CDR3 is TGTGCCAGCAGCTTAACCCACCTGGTAGCGGGAAGGGCCGGGGAGCTGTTTTTT. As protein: CASSLTHLVAGRAGELFF.

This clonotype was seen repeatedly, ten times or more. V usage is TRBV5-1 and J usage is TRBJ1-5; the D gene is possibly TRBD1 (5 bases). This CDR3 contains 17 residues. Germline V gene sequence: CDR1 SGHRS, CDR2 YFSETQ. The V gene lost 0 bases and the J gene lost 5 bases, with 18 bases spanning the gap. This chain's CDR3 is CASSLVRGWGLDQPQHF. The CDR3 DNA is TGCGCCAGCAGCTTGGTCCGTGGATGGGGCCTCGATCAGCCCCAGCATTTT.

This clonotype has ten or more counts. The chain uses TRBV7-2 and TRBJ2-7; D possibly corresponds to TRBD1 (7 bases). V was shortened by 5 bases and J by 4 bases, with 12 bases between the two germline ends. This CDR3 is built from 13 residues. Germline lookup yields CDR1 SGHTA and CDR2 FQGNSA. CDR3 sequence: CASSIQGRYEQYF. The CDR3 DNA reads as TGTGCCAGCAGCATACAGGGGAGGTACGAGCAGTACTTC.

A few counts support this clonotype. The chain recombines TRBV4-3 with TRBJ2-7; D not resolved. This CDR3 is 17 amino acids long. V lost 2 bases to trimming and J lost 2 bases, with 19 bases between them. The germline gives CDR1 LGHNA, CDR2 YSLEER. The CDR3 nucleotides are TGCGCCAGCAGCCAAAGTTGGTCGGTTGAAGTACCCTACGAGCAGTACTTC. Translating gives CASSQSWSVEVPYEQYF.

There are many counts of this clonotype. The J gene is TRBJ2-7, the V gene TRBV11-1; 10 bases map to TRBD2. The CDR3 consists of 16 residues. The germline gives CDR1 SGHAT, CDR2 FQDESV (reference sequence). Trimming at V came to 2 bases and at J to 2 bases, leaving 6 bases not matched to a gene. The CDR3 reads CASSLQLAGAPYEQYF. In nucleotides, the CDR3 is TGTGCCAGCAGCTTACAGCTAGCGGGGGCCCCCTACGAGCAGTACTTC. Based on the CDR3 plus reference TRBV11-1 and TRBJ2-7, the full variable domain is EAEVAQSPRYKITEKSQAVAFWCDPISGHATLYWYRQILGQGPELLVQFQDESVVDDSQLPKDRFSAERLKGVDSTLKIQPAELGDSAMYLCASSLQLAGAPYEQYFGPGTRLTVT.

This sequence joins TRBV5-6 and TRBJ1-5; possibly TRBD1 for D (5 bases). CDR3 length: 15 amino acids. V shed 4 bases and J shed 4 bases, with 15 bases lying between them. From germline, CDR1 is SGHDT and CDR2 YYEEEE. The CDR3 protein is CASSQGRGNNQPQHF. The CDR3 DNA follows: TGTGCCAGCAGCCAAGGCCGGGGGAATAATCAGCCCCAGCATTTT.

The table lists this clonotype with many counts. The chain's CDR3 is CASSPAGGGYYNEQFF. The CDR3, as DNA: TGTGCCAGCAGCCCGGCGGGCGGGGGGTACTACAATGAGCAGTTCTTC. V gene TRBV7-3 combines with J gene TRBJ2-1; 8 bases align to TRBD2. The CDR3 runs to 16 residues. With 5 bases clipped from V and 3 bases from J, the junction kept 9 bases outside the gene matches. CDR1 is SGHTA and CDR2 is FQGTGA in the germline V gene. Looking up the rest from reference TRBV7-3 and TRBJ2-1 gives the full variable domain: GAGVSQTPSNKVTEKGKYVELRCDPISGHTALYWYRQSLGQGPEFLIYFQGTGAADDSGLPNDRFFAVRPEGSVSTLKIQRTERGDSAVYLCASSPAGGGYYNEQFFGPGTRLTVL.

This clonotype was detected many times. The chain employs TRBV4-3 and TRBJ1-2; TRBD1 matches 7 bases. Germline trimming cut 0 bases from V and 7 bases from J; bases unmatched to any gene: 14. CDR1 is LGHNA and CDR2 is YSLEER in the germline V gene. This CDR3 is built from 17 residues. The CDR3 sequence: CASSQDLESGGQFGYTF. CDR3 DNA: TGCGCCAGCAGCCAAGATTTGGAGTCAGGGGGACAATTTGGCTACACCTTC.

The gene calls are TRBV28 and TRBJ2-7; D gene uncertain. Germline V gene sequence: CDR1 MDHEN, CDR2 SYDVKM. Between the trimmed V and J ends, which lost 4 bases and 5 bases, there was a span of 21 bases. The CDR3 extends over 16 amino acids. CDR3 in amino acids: CASSSILRVSVDEQYF. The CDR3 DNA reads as TGTGCCAGCAGTTCCATCCTCCGGGTGTCCGTCGACGAGCAGTACTTC.